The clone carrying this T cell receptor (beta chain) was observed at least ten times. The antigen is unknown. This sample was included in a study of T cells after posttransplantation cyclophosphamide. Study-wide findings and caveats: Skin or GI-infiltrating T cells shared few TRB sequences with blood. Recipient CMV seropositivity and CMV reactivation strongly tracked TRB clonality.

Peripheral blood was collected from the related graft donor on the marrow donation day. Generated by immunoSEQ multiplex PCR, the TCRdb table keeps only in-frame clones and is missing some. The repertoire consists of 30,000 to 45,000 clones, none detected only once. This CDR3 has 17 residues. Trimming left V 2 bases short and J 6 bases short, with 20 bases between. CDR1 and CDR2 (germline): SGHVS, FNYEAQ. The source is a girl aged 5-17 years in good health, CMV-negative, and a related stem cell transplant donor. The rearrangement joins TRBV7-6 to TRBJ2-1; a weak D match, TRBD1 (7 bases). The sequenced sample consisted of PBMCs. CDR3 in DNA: TGTGCCAGCAGCTTACAGGACATTTGGAGGGGGCGCAATGAGCAGTTCTTC. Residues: CASSLQDIWRGRNEQFF.